The 28 T cell receptor beta chains reported below all come from one sample, sequenced in a study of T cell repertoires in cytomegalovirus infection. TCRdb used MiXCR to reprocess the reads, holding one entry per CDR3 protein. In the table there are roughly 600,000 distinct CDR3 sequences, less than 25% of which are singletons. The sample was CD8+ T cells from PBMCs. The source is a human donor in good health (CMV status not recorded). Some clones in this sample may be carry-over from other donors' samples.

Only one count was recorded for this clonotype. The chain has TRBV10-2 and TRBJ2-3; 11 nucleotides align to TRBD2. The CDR3 extends over 14 amino acids. V lost 6 bases, J lost 10 bases, and 9 bases stayed unmatched. CDR1 and CDR2 (germline): WSHSY, SAAADI. The CDR3 coding sequence is TGCGCCAGCAGGGGGACTAGCGGCAGAACCCCGCAGTATTTT. Translating it yields CASRGTSGRTPQYF.

This clonotype was seen repeatedly, ten times or more. The V call is TRBV11-1, the J call TRBJ1-1; unclear D gene. This CDR3 has 12 amino acids. CDR1 and CDR2 (germline): SGHAT, FQDESV (reference sequence). Trimming removed 0 bases at V and 7 bases at J, with 6 bases between. For the CDR3, the DNA is TGTGCCAGCAGCTTAGCGGACCTTGAAGCTTTCTTT. The encoded protein is CASSLADLEAFF.

To note about this clonotype: At one end, the junction sequence differs from germline, possibly due to a read error. The chain has TRBV20-1 and TRBJ2-2; a weak D match, TRBD2 (7 bases). Germline V CDR1 and CDR2: DFQATT, SNEGSKA (reference sequence). The CDR3 runs 17 residues. CDR3 sequence reads: CSARGRRGRGDTEELFF. The CDR3 nucleotides read TGCAGTGCTAGAGGTCGGCGGGGGCGGGGAGACACCGAGGAGCTGTTTTTT.

With regard to this clonotype: A much larger clone sits a single nucleotide away, making a read error possible. The chain is built from TRBV11-2 and TRBJ2-3, with 11 bases matching TRBD2. After removal of 5 bases from V and 2 bases from J, the junction contained 9 bases not matched to a gene. Germline V lookup: CDR1 SGHAT, CDR2 FQNNGV. This CDR3 spans 17 amino acids. The CDR3 region has the DNA TGTGCCAGCAGCCCTTGGGCTAGCGGGGGGCTCACAGATACGCAGTATTTT. Translation gives CASSPWASGGLTDTQYF.

This clonotype has more than one count but fewer than ten. The chain employs TRBV20-1 and TRBJ2-1; D might be TRBD2 (5 bases). Germline assignment: CDR1 DFQATT and CDR2 SNEGSKA (reference sequence). V was trimmed by 4 bases and J by 6 bases, leaving 13 bases between them. The CDR3 is 13 residues long. The CDR3 region has the DNA TGCAGTGCTATTAGGACTGATTTCAATGAGCAGTTCTTC. Translated, it gives CSAIRTDFNEQFF.

The chain recombines TRBV6-5 with TRBJ1-2, with unresolved D. The V gene's germline CDR1 is MNHEY and CDR2 SVGAGI. CDR3 length: 11 residues. The V and J ends lost 8 bases and 7 bases respectively, with 11 bases between them. The CDR3: CASYSVSGYTF. DNA of the CDR3: TGTGCCAGCTATTCTGTCAGTGGCTACACCTTC.

This clonotype was picked up one time. Because it lacks the conserved phenylalanine or tryptophan at the end, this CDR3 is likely a read error. The genes are TRBV3-1 and TRBJ2-1; D unclear. Germline CDR1 reads LGHDT; CDR2 reads YNNKEL (reference sequence). V shed 0 bases and J shed 2 bases, with 2 bases lying between them. The length of the CDR3 is 13 residues. Here the CDR3 reads CASSQEPYNEQFV. The CDR3 coding sequence is TGTGCCAGCAGCCAAGAGCCCTACAATGAGCAGTTCGTC.

This chain joins TRBV7-9 and TRBJ1-1; TRBD1 is a possible D gene (6 bases). The CDR3 has 12 residues. The germline gives CDR1 SEHNR, CDR2 FQNEAQ (reference sequence). The V end was cut by 5 bases, the J end by 6 bases, with 10 bases between. CDR3 region: CASSIGTPEAFF. CDR3 coding DNA: TGTGCCAGCAGCATTGGGACACCTGAAGCTTTCTTT.

The CDR3 spells CAISKDGSTNEKLFF. The CDR3 DNA reads TGTGCCATCAGTAAGGACGGGTCAACTAATGAAAAACTGTTTTTT. The rearrangement joins TRBV10-3 to TRBJ1-4, with no clear D. Per the germline V gene, CDR1 is ENHRY and CDR2 is SYGVKD. V gave up 5 bases and J gave up 0 bases, with 10 bases separating them. The CDR3 extends over 15 amino acids.

Points on this clonotype: One junction end does not reproduce the germline sequence, and a read error may be involved. V and J are TRBV5-4 and TRBJ1-2; D possibly corresponds to TRBD1 (5 bases). The CDR3 sequence is 12 residues long. Germline loops: CDR1 SGHNT, CDR2 YYREEE (reference sequence). The CDR3 loop reads CASRKQEYVYTF. CDR3 nucleotides: TGTGCCAGCAGAAAACAGGAATATGTCTACACCTTC. Full variable domain (rest looked up from reference TRBV5-4 and TRBJ1-2): ETGVTQSPTHLIKTRGQQVTLRCSSQSGHNTVSWYQQALGQGPQFIFQYYREEENGRGNFPPRFSGLQFPNYSSELNVNALELDDSALYLCASRKQEYVYTFGSGTRLTVV.

The chain has TRBV2 and TRBJ1-1, with 7 bases fitting TRBD1. Germline assignment: CDR1 SNHLY and CDR2 FYNNEI. This CDR3 is 14 amino acids long. The ends lost 7 bases at V and 7 bases at J; junction bases unmatched: 12. CDR3 sequence (DNA): TGTGCCAGCACCATTCCCCGAGGGGACAGTGAAGCTTTCTTT. This translates into CASTIPRGDSEAFF.

The gene calls are TRBV7-9 and TRBJ2-2; D is possibly TRBD2 (6 bases). From germline, CDR1 is SEHNR and CDR2 FQNEAQ (reference sequence). Trimming pared 3 bases from V and 6 bases from J, leaving 20 bases between. The CDR3 extends over 17 amino acids. In nucleotides, the CDR3 is TGTGCCAGCAGCTTCCTGTACCGGGACTCTTATTCCGGGGAGCTGTTTTTT. Amino acid sequence: CASSFLYRDSYSGELFF.

The chain couples TRBV6-6 to TRBJ2-5, with D maybe TRBD1 (6 bases). This CDR3 contains 15 residues. Germline CDR1 MNHNY, CDR2 SVGAGI (reference sequence). V was trimmed by 0 bases and J by 2 bases, leaving 10 bases between them. The CDR3 DNA follows: TGTGCCAGCAGTTACTCGACAGGCGAGCAAGAGACCCAGTACTTC. It specifies CASSYSTGEQETQYF.

This clonotype was detected only a few times. The genes are TRBV20-1 and TRBJ2-5; TRBD1 matches 7 bases. V lost 2 bases and J lost 3; bases outside the gene matches: 6. The CDR3 has 14 amino acids. Per the germline V gene, CDR1 is DFQATT and CDR2 is SNEGSKA (reference sequence). The CDR3 loop is CSARIRDREETQYF. The DNA for the CDR3 is TGCAGTGCTAGAATCCGGGACAGAGAAGAGACCCAGTACTTC.

This chain uses TRBV20-1 with TRBJ1-3; D ambiguous. V lost 6 bases and J lost 1, with 10 bases in between. Germline V gene data show CDR1 as DFQATT and CDR2 as SNEGSKA (reference sequence). CDR3 length: 13 residues. Here the CDR3 reads CSARGGSGNTIYF. In nucleotides, the CDR3 is TGCAGTGCCCGGGGTGGTTCTGGAAACACCATATATTTT.

The rearrangement joins TRBV6-4 to TRBJ2-2, with D tentatively TRBD1 (6 bases). Trimming took off 6 bases at V and 11 bases at J, with 34 bases between the two ends. The CDR3 spans 19 residues. Germline CDR1 and CDR2: MRHNA and SNTAGT. CDR3 coding DNA: TGTGCCAGCAGCCCGAGCAGGGGTGAAACACCGTTCCACCGTTTCGAGCTGTTTTTT. Encoded protein: CASSPSRGETPFHRFELFF.

J is TRBJ2-3 and V is TRBV20-1; TRBD2 is a possible D gene (7 bases). V was pared by 3 bases and J by 4 bases, with 14 bases between. CDR1 is DFQATT and CDR2 is SNEGSKA in the germline V gene (reference sequence). The CDR3 length is 14 residues. The CDR3 here is CSASGGPKADTQYF. The CDR3 nucleotides are TGCAGTGCTAGCGGGGGGCCCAAAGCAGATACGCAGTATTTT.

Many counts were recorded for this clonotype. The chain combines TRBV10-2 with TRBJ1-2; tentatively, D is TRBD1 (5 bases). There are 13 residues in the CDR3. Per germline, CDR1 WSHSY and CDR2 SAAADI. V was pared by 6 bases and J by 2 bases, with 10 bases between. This chain's CDR3 is CASRGGTNYGYTF. In DNA, the CDR3 is TGCGCCAGCAGAGGTGGGACCAACTATGGCTACACCTTC.

The sample holds a few counts of this clonotype. This rearrangement joins TRBV19 to TRBJ2-7; a possible D gene is TRBD2 (5 bases). The CDR3 length is 14 residues. Trimming stripped 2 bases from V and 0 bases from J, with 8 bases between. Germline assignment: CDR1 LNHDA and CDR2 SQIVND (reference sequence). Written as DNA, the CDR3 is TGTGCCAGTAGTATAAGCGGCAGCTCCTACGAGCAGTACTTC. Translating gives CASSISGSSYEQYF.

This clonotype was detected ten times or more. This rearrangement joins TRBV28 to TRBJ1-2, with D possibly TRBD1 on 5 matching bases. The CDR3 has 13 residues. V dropped 4 bases and J dropped 8 bases, with 14 bases sitting between them. CDR1 is MDHEN and CDR2 is SYDVKM in the germline V gene. The CDR3 DNA reads as TGTGCCAGCAGTTGGACCGGGACTCAGGGCTACACCTTC. The encoded protein is CASSWTGTQGYTF.

This chain links TRBV6-6 with TRBJ1-3, with no clear D. The V and J ends lost 2 bases and 0 bases respectively, with 11 bases between them. CDR3 length equals 16 residues. The germline V gene has CDR1 MNHNY and CDR2 SVGAGI (reference sequence). CDR3 amino acids: CASSYPSPFSGNTIYF. The CDR3 DNA reads as TGTGCCAGCAGTTACCCCTCACCCTTCTCTGGAAACACCATATATTTT.

This clonotype appeared many times. This rearrangement joins TRBV28 to TRBJ2-1; 7 bases match TRBD2. Germline V lookup: CDR1 MDHEN, CDR2 SYDVKM. Trimming removed 1 base from V and 5 bases from J; junction bases left unmatched: 8. There are 16 residues in the CDR3. The CDR3 is CASSLSGGFRHNEQFF. The DNA for the CDR3 is TGTGCCAGCAGTTTATCGGGGGGATTTCGGCACAATGAGCAGTTCTTC.

The genes are TRBV27 and TRBJ2-3, with 11 bases matching TRBD2. Germline values: CDR1 MNHEY, CDR2 SMNVEV (reference sequence). Trimming at V came to 4 bases and at J to 4 bases, leaving 13 bases not matched to a gene. The CDR3 is 18 amino acids. CDR3 coding DNA: TGTGCCAGCAGTTCACCCCCTCGACTAGCGGGGCTGGCAGATACGCAGTATTTT. This codes for CASSSPPRLAGLADTQYF.

The chain recombines TRBV29-1 with TRBJ2-1; D is unresolved. Trimming shortened V by 3 bases and J by 3 bases, and 6 bases separated the two germline ends. The CDR3 covers 12 residues. Germline V CDR1 and CDR2: SQVTM, ANQGSEA. CDR3 nucleotides: TGCAGCGTTGAGAGAGACTACAATGAGCAGTTCTTC. Encoded protein: CSVERDYNEQFF.

This clonotype was seen a handful of times. This chain joins TRBV14 and TRBJ1-5; the D gene is possibly TRBD1 (6 bases). The CDR3 totals 15 residues. The V gene lost 4 bases and the J gene lost 7 bases, with 17 bases spanning the gap. Germline-derived CDR1 and CDR2 are SGHDN and FVKESK. Here the CDR3 DNA reads TGTGCCAGCAGCCCTGGGCACAGGGAAGGGCAGCCCCAGCATTTT. Translation gives CASSPGHREGQPQHF.

Written as DNA, the CDR3 is TGCGCCAGCAACGATCCGGGGGTGTCCTACGAGCAGTACTTC. Its translation is CASNDPGVSYEQYF. This chain joins TRBV5-1 and TRBJ2-7, with a tentative D call TRBD2 (6 bases). V lost 6 bases, J lost 1 base, and 14 bases lay in between. This CDR3 contains 14 residues. CDR1 and CDR2 (germline): SGHRS, YFSETQ.

This clonotype was counted between two and nine times. The chain couples TRBV23-1 to TRBJ2-7, with TRBD2 matching 7 bases. TRBV23-1 carries the ORF label, with uncertain function. V lost 3 bases and J lost 5; bases outside the gene matches: 7. The length of the CDR3 is 14 residues. The CDR3, as DNA: TGCGCCAGCAGTCATCCGCGGGGGAGAAACGAGCAGTACGTC. Translating it yields CASSHPRGRNEQYV.

This clonotype was seen a few times. The rearrangement joins TRBV19 to TRBJ2-7; D ambiguous. The CDR3 runs to 14 residues. CDR1 LNHDA and CDR2 SQIVND come from the germline V gene (reference sequence). The V gene lost 5 bases and the J gene lost 0 bases, with 11 bases spanning the gap. CDR3 in amino acids: CASSLRHLSYEQYF. Written as DNA, the CDR3 is TGTGCCAGTAGTCTAAGACACCTCTCCTACGAGCAGTACTTC. Full variable domain (remainder filled in from reference TRBV19 and TRBJ2-7): DGGITQSPKYLFRKEGQNVTLSCEQNLNHDAMYWYRQDPGQGLRLIYYSQIVNDFQKGDIAEGYSVSREKKESFPLTVTSAQKNPTAFYLCASSLRHLSYEQYFGPGTRLTVT.